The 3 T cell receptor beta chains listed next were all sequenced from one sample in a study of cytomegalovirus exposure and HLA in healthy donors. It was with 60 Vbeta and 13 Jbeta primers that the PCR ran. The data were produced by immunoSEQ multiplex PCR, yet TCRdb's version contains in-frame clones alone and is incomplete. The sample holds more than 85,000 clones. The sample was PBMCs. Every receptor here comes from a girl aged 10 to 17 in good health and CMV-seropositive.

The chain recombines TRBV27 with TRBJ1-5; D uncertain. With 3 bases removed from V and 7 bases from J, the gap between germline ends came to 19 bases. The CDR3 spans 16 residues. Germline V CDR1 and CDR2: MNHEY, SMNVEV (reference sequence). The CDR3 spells CASSFGGPLSRQPQHF. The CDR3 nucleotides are TGTGCCAGCAGTTTCGGAGGGCCCTTGAGCCGGCAGCCCCAGCATTTT.

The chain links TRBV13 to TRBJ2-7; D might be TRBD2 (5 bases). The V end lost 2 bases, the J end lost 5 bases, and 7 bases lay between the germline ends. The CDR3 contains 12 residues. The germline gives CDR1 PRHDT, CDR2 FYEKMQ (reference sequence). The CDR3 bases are TGTGCCAGCAGCTTAATGCGGGACGAGCAGTACTTC. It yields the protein CASSLMRDEQYF. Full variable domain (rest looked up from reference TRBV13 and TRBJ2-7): AAGVIQSPRHLIKEKRETATLKCYPIPRHDTVYWYQQGPGQDPQFLISFYEKMQSDKGSIPDRFSAQQFSDYHSELNMSSLELGDSALYFCASSLMRDEQYFGPGTRLTVT.

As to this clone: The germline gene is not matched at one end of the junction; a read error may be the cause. The CDR3 is CAWSGVSGGPSSDNEQFF. The CDR3 nucleotides are TGTGCCTGGAGTGGGGTTAGCGGGGGACCGAGCTCCGACAATGAGCAGTTCTTC. This chain links TRBV30 with TRBJ2-1, with 9 bases matching TRBD2. The CDR3 consists of 18 residues. CDR1 is GTSNPN, CDR2 SVGIG, per germline (reference sequence).